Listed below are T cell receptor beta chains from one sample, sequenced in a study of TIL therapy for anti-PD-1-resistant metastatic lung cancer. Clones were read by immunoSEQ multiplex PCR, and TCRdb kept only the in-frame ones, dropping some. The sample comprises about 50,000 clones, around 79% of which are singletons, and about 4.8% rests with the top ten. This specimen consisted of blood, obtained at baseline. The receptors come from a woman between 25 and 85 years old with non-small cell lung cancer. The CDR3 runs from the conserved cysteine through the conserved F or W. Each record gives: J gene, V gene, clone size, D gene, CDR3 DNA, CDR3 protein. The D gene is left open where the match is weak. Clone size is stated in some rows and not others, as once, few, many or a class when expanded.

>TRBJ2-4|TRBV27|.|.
TGTGCCAGCAGATCACAGGGAACCATTCAGTACTTC
CASRSQGTIQYF
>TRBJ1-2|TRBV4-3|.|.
TGCGCCAGCAGCCAAGACTTTTTAGCGACATTGAACTATGGCTACACCTTC
CASSQDFLATLNYGYTF
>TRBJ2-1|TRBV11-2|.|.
TGTGCCAGCAGGGAAACCTCCTACAATGAGCAGTTCTTC
CASRETSYNEQFF
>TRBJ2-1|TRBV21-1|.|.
TGTGCCAGCAGCGGACAGGGCTATCCGTTCTTC
CASSGQGYPFF
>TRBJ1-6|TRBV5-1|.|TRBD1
TGCGCCAGCAGCTCCACTCGGACAGGGAATTCACCCCTCCACTTT
CASSSTRTGNSPLHF
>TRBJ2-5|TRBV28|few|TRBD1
TGTGCCGAACCTTTAACGGGACAGACTGGGGAGACCCAGTACTTC
CAEPLTGQTGETQYF
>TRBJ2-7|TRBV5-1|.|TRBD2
TGCGCCAGCAGCTTGGCAGCTAGCGGGAGTTCAAACCTCTACGAGCAGTACTTC
CASSLAASGSSNLYEQYF
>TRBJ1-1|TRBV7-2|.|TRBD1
TGTGCCAGCAGCTTAGCCGGGACAGGGGGCACTGAAGCTTTCTTT
CASSLAGTGGTEAFF
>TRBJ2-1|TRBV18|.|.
TGTGCCAGCTCACCCCGACAGGAGGCTGAGCAGTTCTTC
CASSPRQEAEQFF
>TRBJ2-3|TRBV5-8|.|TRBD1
TGTGCCAGCAGCTTCCTCACAGGGGGGATCACAGATACGCAGTATTTT
CASSFLTGGITDTQYF
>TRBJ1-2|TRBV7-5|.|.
TGTGCCAGAAGCTCCTGGAGGGACGGCAACTATGGCTACACCTTC
CARSSWRDGNYGYTF
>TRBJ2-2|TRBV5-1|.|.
TGCGCCAGCAGCTTGGCCTCAGGACGGGACACCGGGGAGCTGTTTTTT
CASSLASGRDTGELFF
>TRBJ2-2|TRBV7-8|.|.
TGTGCCAGCAGCTTCCCTAGGGGGTCCGGGGAGCTGTTTTTT
CASSFPRGSGELFF
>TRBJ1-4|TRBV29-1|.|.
TGCAGCGCGGGTAATGAAAAACTGTTTTTT
CSAGNEKLFF
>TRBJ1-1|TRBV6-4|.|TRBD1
TGTGCCAGCAGTGCCCGGTGGGACAGTGAAGCTTTCTTT
CASSARWDSEAFF
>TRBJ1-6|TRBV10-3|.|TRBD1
TGTGCCATCAGTCAGGGGACAGAAGGCTCACCCCTCCACTTT
CAISQGTEGSPLHF
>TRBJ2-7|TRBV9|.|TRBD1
TGTGCCAGCAGCGAGGTTGGGACAGCCTCCTACGAGCAGTACTTC
CASSEVGTASYEQYF
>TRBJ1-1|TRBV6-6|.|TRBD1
TGTGCCAGCAGTTACTCAACAGGGGGCAGGGCTGAAGCTTTCTTT
CASSYSTGGRAEAFF
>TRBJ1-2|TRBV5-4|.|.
TGTGCCAGCAGCTTGGAGCCTTATGGCTACACCTTC
CASSLEPYGYTF
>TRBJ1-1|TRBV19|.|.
TGTGCCAGTACTTACGGGAACACTGAAGCTTTCTTT
CASTYGNTEAFF
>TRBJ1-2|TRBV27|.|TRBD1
TGTGCCAGCAGTCTGATCCCGGGACAGGTCTATGGCTACACCTTC
CASSLIPGQVYGYTF
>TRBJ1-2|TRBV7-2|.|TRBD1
TGTGCCAGCAGTCCCACAGGGGGCAATGGCTACACCTTC
CASSPTGGNGYTF
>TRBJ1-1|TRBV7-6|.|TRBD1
TGTGCCAGCAGCCCACCGACAGGGCTGGTCACTGAAGCTTTCTTT
CASSPPTGLVTEAFF
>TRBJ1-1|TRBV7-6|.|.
TGTGCCAGCAGCTTAGCGGGCAGGGGAGAAGCTTTCTTT
CASSLAGRGEAFF
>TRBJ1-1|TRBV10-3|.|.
TGTGCCATCAGTGAGTCGTATACCACTGAAGCTTTCTTT
CAISESYTTEAFF
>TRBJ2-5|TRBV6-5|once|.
TGTGCCAGCAGGAAACCGGGACCGGGGTCAAAGACCCAGTACTTC
CASRKPGPGSKTQYF
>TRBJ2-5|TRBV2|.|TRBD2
TGTGCCAACCCGACTAGCGGGGAGCAAGAGACCCAGTACTTC
CANPTSGEQETQYF
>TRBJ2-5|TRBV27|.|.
TGTGCCAGCCATAAAGAGACCCAGTACTTC
CASHKETQYF
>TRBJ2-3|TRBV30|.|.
TGTGCCTGGAGTGTAGGGGGGGCCGCGTATACGCAGTATTTT
CAWSVGGAAYTQYF
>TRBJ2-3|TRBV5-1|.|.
TGCGCCAGCAGCGTGACAGGAGATACGCAGTATTTT
CASSVTGDTQYF
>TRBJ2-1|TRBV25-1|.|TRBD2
TGTGCCAGCAGTGAGGAACCGGGACTAGTCGGTGAGCAGTTCTTC
CASSEEPGLVGEQFF
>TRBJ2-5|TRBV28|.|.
TGTGCCAGCAGTTTTAGGGGGAAGGGGGAGACCCAGTACTTC
CASSFRGKGETQYF
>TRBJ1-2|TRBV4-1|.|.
TGCGCCAGCAGCCAAGGGTCTCAGAAAAACTATGGCTACACCTTC
CASSQGSQKNYGYTF
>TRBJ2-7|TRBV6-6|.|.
TGTGCCAGCAGCAACGCCAATCGGGGGAACCCCTACGAGCAGTACTTC
CASSNANRGNPYEQYF
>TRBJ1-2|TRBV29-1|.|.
TGCAGCGTTGCCCCCCAGGGGCGGGATGGCTACACCTTC
CSVAPQGRDGYTF
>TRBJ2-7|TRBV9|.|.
TGTGCCAGCAGCGGGACCCCACAGGGAGAGGACGAGCAGTACTTC
CASSGTPQGEDEQYF
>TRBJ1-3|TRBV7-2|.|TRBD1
TGTGCCAGCAGTCGACAGGGGTCCACCATATATTTT
CASSRQGSTIYF
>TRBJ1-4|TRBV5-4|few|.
TGTGCCAGCAGCCCGGGGCAGGGGAGTGCTAATGAAAAACTGTTTTTT
CASSPGQGSANEKLFF
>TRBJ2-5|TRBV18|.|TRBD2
TGTGCCAGCTCCCCTGGCACCCGGGGGGAAGAGACCCAGTACTTC
CASSPGTRGEETQYF
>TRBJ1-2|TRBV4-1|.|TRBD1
TGCGCCAGCAGCCAACTCCGGGACAGGGTGAGGGGCTACACCTTC
CASSQLRDRVRGYTF
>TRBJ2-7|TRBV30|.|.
TGTGCCTGGAGTCTGGCCTACGAGCAGTACTTC
CAWSLAYEQYF
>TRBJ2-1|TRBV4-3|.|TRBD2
TGCGCCAGCAGCCTGGGGCTAGCGGAACACAATGAGCAGTTCTTC
CASSLGLAEHNEQFF
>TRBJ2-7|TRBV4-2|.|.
TGTGCCAGCAGCCAAGAGCACCGGGAGATCTCCTACGAGCAGTACTTC
CASSQEHREISYEQYF
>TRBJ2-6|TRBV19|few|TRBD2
TGTGCCAGTAAGGATGGGAGCGGGGGTGGCTCTGGGGCCAACGTCCTGACTTTC
CASKDGSGGGSGANVLTF
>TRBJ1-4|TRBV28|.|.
TGTGCCAGCAGTTTACTAGGGGTCGTAGGTGAAAAACTGTTTTTT
CASSLLGVVGEKLFF
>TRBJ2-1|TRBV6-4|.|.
TGTGCCTACTGGCTTGCCGCAGGGTGGGTCTACAATGAGCAGTTCTTC
CAYWLAAGWVYNEQFF
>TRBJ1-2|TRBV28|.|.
TGTGCCAGCAGTTGGGGGGTTGGTGGCTACACCTTC
CASSWGVGGYTF
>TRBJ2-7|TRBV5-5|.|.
TGCGCCAGCAGCCAAGATGTCCAATACGAGCAGTACTTC
CASSQDVQYEQYF
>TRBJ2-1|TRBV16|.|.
TGTGCCAGCAGCCCCTCCAACGAGGGCAATGAGCAGTTCTTC
CASSPSNEGNEQFF
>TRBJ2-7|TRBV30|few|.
TGTGCCTGGGACGGTAGGTACGAGCAGTACTTC
CAWDGRYEQYF
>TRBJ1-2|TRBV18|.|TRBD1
TGTGCCAGCTCAATCTGGACAGGGGCGGACTATGGCTACACCTTC
CASSIWTGADYGYTF